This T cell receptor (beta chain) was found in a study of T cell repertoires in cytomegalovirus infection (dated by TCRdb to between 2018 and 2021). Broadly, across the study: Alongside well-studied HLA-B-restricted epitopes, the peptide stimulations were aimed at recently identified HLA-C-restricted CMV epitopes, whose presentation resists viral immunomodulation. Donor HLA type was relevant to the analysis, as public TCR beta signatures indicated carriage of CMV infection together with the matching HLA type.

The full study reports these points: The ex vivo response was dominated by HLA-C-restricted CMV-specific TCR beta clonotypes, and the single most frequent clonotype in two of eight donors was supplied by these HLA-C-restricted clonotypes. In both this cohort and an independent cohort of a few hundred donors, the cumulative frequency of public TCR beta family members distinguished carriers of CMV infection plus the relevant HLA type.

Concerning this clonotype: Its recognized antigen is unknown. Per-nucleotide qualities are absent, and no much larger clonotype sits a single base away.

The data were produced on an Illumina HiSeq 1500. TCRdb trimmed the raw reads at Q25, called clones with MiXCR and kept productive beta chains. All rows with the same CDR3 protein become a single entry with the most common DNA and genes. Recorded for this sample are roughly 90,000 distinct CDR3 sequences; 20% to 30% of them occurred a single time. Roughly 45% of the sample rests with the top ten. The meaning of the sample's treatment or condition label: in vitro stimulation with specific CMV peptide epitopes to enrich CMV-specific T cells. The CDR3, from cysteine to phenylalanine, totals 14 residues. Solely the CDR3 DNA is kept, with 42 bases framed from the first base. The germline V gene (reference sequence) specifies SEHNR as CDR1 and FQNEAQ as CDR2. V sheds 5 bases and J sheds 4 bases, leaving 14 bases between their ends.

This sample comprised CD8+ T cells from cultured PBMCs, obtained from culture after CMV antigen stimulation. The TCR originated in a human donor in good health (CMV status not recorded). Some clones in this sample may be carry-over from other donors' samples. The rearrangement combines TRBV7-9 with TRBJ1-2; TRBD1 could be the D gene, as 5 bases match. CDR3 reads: CASSGTGERYGYTF. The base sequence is TGTGCCAGCAGCGGTACAGGCGAACGCTATGGCTACACCTTC.